The 29 T cell receptor beta chains in this list originate from one sample, sequenced in a study of T cells in lung cancer brain metastases. TCRdb's table, derived via immunoSEQ multiplex PCR, lists solely in-frame clones and lacks some. Of roughly 4,400 clones listed, 70% to 90% are singletons. The source material was tumor tissue from the primary lung tumor. These receptors were collected from a woman between 50 and 59 years old with non-small cell lung cancer.

The V call is TRBV29-1, the J call TRBJ1-1; a weak D match, TRBD1 (6 bases). Germline CDR1 reads SQVTM; CDR2 reads ANQGSEA. With 5 bases removed from V and 2 bases from J, the gap between germline ends came to 12 bases. The CDR3 length is 13 residues. As DNA, the CDR3 is TGCAGCGTTTTGAAGGGGGGCAACACTGAAGCTTTCTTT. Translation gives CSVLKGGNTEAFF.

Concerning this clone: Mismatch with germline at one junction end may stem from a read error. The rearrangement joins TRBV5-4 to TRBJ1-1, with 10 nucleotides matching TRBD1. CDR3 length: 16 residues. Germline V gene data show CDR1 as SGHNT and CDR2 as YYREEE (reference sequence). The CDR3, as DNA: TGTGCCAGCAGCCTCGACAGGGGGCATCGGAACACTGAAACTTTCTTT. This codes for CASSLDRGHRNTETFF.

For the CDR3, the DNA is TGTGCCAGCAGCCCTTTGTTTGCAACTAATGAAAAACTGTTTTTT. Protein product: CASSPLFATNEKLFF. This chain connects TRBV11-3 to TRBJ1-4; D gene ambiguous. V gave up 5 bases and J gave up 0 bases, with 10 bases separating them. In germline, CDR1 is SGHNT, CDR2 YENEEA. This CDR3 region has 15 residues.

V and J are TRBV18 and TRBJ1-1; 7 bases fit TRBD1. The germline V gene has CDR1 KGHSH and CDR2 LQKENI. Trimming removed 5 bases from V and 4 bases from J; junction bases left unmatched: 7. The CDR3 contains 14 residues. The DNA for the CDR3 is TGTGCCAGCTCATCAGAGGGGGCGACCACTGAAGCTTTCTTT. Translation: CASSSEGATTEAFF.

This clone was recorded only once. The chain has TRBV12-5 and TRBJ1-5, with D tentatively TRBD1 (5 bases). The CDR3 runs to 16 residues. Germline CDR1 reads LGHNT; CDR2 reads FRNRAP. V dropped 2 bases and J dropped 7 bases, with 18 bases sitting between them. The CDR3 DNA follows: TGTGCTAGTGGTTTGTTGGGGACTGGGTTTCGGCAGCCCCAGCATTTT. Translated, it gives CASGLLGTGFRQPQHF.

This rearrangement joins TRBV27 to TRBJ2-2; D unclear. Trimming pared 0 bases from V and 3 bases from J, leaving 14 bases between. The CDR3 loop spans 17 amino acids. The germline CDR1 and CDR2 sequences are MNHEY and SMNVEV (reference sequence). The CDR3 DNA sequence: TGTGCCAGCAGTTTATCCCCCCTATCTGTGGACACCGGGGAGCTGTTTTTT. Translation: CASSLSPLSVDTGELFF.

The chain recombines TRBV7-2 with TRBJ2-1; 9 bases are a match to TRBD2. CDR3 length equals 15 residues. CDR1 is SGHTA and CDR2 is FQGNSA in the germline V gene. The V gene end was trimmed by 3 bases and the J gene end by 6 bases; junction bases not matched to a gene: 6. DNA of the CDR3: TGTGCCAGCAGCTTTAGCGGGAGCTGGCGCAATGAGCAGTTCTTC. Translated, it gives CASSFSGSWRNEQFF.

With respect to this clone: One end of the junction varies from germline; a read error may be responsible. V and J are TRBV18 and TRBJ2-1; TRBD2 matches at 7 bases. The CDR3 runs to 14 residues. Germline lookup yields CDR1 KGHSH and CDR2 LQKENI. The CDR3 DNA is TGTACCAGCTCACCACCGCCTAGCGGCAATGAGCAGTTCTTC. Protein sequence: CTSSPPPSGNEQFF.

The count of this clone is one. The chain uses TRBV7-9 and TRBJ2-6, with D unresolved. The germline gives CDR1 SEHNR, CDR2 FQNEAQ (reference sequence). The CDR3 spans 16 residues. The V gene lost 2 bases and the J gene lost 0 bases, with 8 bases spanning the gap. CDR3 sequence (DNA): TGTGCCAGCAGCTTAATCATTTACTCTGGGGCCAACGTCCTGACTTTC. Translating gives CASSLIIYSGANVLTF.

J is TRBJ1-1 and V is TRBV18; D is perhaps TRBD1 (5 bases). Germline V gives CDR1 KGHSH, CDR2 LQKENI. The ends were cut back, 5 bases at V and 0 bases at J, with 7 bases in the middle. The CDR3 loop spans 13 amino acids. The CDR3 DNA follows: TGTGCCAGCTCAGGGGACTTGAACACTGAAGCTTTCTTT. This codes for CASSGDLNTEAFF.

The chain combines TRBV19 with TRBJ1-2; perhaps TRBD1 as D (6 bases). V was trimmed by 4 bases and J by 5 bases, leaving 11 bases between them. Germline CDR1 and CDR2: LNHDA and SQIVND (reference sequence). This CDR3 has 13 residues. CDR3 in DNA: TGTGCCAGTAGTACCCCACAGGGTTATGGCTACACCTTC. Protein: CASSTPQGYGYTF. Full variable domain (remainder filled in from reference TRBV19 and TRBJ1-2): DGGITQSPKYLFRKEGQNVTLSCEQNLNHDAMYWYRQDPGQGLRLIYYSQIVNDFQKGDIAEGYSVSREKKESFPLTVTSAQKNPTAFYLCASSTPQGYGYTFGSGTRLTVV.

The V gene is TRBV2, the J gene TRBJ2-7; 11 nucleotides line up with TRBD2. Germline V gene sequence: CDR1 SNHLY, CDR2 FYNNEI. J lost 7 bases, V lost 4 bases, and 6 bases had no gene match. The CDR3 consists of 14 residues. The CDR3 region has the DNA TGTGCCAGCAGTGTACTAGCGGGAGTGGGAGAGCAGTACGTC. Its protein product is CASSVLAGVGEQYV.

The chain uses TRBV10-1 and TRBJ2-3, with unresolved D. V shed 6 bases and J shed 4 bases, with 8 bases lying between them. Germline CDR1 reads WNHNN; CDR2 reads SYGVQD (reference sequence). The CDR3 has 12 amino acids. In DNA form, the CDR3 reads TGCGCCAGCAGCGAGGACGCAGATACGCAGTATTTT. Translation gives CASSEDADTQYF.

This clone was seen a single time. The chain joins TRBV4-1 to TRBJ1-5, with D maybe TRBD1 (5 bases). V lost 3 bases and J lost 4, with 16 bases in between. Germline CDR1 is MGHRA and CDR2 is YSYEKL. The CDR3 length is 16 residues. The CDR3 nucleotides are TGCGCCAGCAGCCAGGATTGGGGACTGGTGAATCAGCCCCAGCATTTT. Amino acid sequence: CASSQDWGLVNQPQHF.

To note about this clone: This same CDR3 is encoded by further DNA sequences in the sample. The V call is TRBV5-5, the J call TRBJ1-1; D uncertain. Germline CDR1 SGHKS, CDR2 YYEKEE (reference sequence). This CDR3 is built from 14 residues. V lost 1 base to trimming and J lost 1 base, with 8 bases between them. The CDR3 sequence is CASSLRTGNTEAFF. For the CDR3, the DNA is TGTGCCAGCAGCTTGAGGACGGGGAACACTGAAGCTTTCTTT.

The chain has TRBV6-5 and TRBJ2-1; unclear D gene. The CDR3 totals 15 residues. Germline CDR1 is MNHEY and CDR2 is SVGAGI. V lost 5 bases, J lost 0 bases, and 11 bases lay in between. The DNA of the CDR3 is TGTGCCAGCAGTCTCTCGCCGCGCTCCTACAATGAGCAGTTCTTC. This sequence encodes CASSLSPRSYNEQFF.

The chain is built from TRBV7-9 and TRBJ1-5, with no clear D. From germline, CDR1 is SEHNR and CDR2 FQNEAQ (reference sequence). This CDR3 is 14 amino acids long. V lost 6 bases, J lost 5 bases, and 14 bases lay in between. CDR3: CASSHSLSDQPQHF. CDR3 coding DNA: TGTGCCAGCAGTCACTCCTTGAGTGATCAGCCCCAGCATTTT.

The chain has TRBV5-1 and TRBJ2-1, with 9 bases aligning to TRBD1. The CDR3 consists of 14 residues. Per germline, CDR1 SGHRS and CDR2 YFSETQ. V gave up 4 bases and J gave up 8 bases; unmatched junction bases: 7. This chain's CDR3 is CASSAGQGTDEQFF. CDR3 nucleotide sequence: TGCGCCAGCAGCGCGGGACAGGGTACTGATGAGCAGTTCTTC.

The CDR3 here is CASSPRGGLTEAFF. The CDR3 nucleotides read TGTGCCAGCAGCCCCCGGGGGGGGTTGACTGAAGCTTTCTTT. The J gene is TRBJ1-1, the V gene TRBV9, with D maybe TRBD1 (5 bases). CDR1 and CDR2 from the germline V gene are SGDLS and YYNGEE. This CDR3 has 14 residues. V shed 4 bases and J shed 5 bases, with 15 bases lying between them. Full variable domain (outside the CDR3, taken from reference TRBV9 and TRBJ1-1): DSGVTQTPKHLITATGQRVTLRCSPRSGDLSVYWYQQSLDQGLQFLIQYYNGEERAKGNILERFSAQQFPDLHSELNLSSLELGDSALYFCASSPRGGLTEAFFGQGTRLTVV.

The chain employs TRBV14 and TRBJ2-5; D gene ambiguous. Looked up from germline, CDR1 is SGHDN and CDR2 is FVKESK. The CDR3 sequence is 12 residues long. V was clipped by 5 bases and J by 1 base, with 5 bases between them. In nucleotides, the CDR3 is TGTGCCAGCAGCTCTACCCAAGAGACCCAGTACTTC. Protein: CASSSTQETQYF.

This sequence joins TRBV18 and TRBJ1-2; D uncertain. V was trimmed by 8 bases and J by 1 base, leaving 8 bases between them. The CDR3 extends over 12 amino acids. The V gene's germline CDR1 is KGHSH and CDR2 LQKENI. In DNA form, the CDR3 reads TGTGCCAGCGCCGGCGGTAACTATGGCTACACCTTC. This translates into CASAGGNYGYTF.

V and J are TRBV7-3 and TRBJ2-1; 11 nucleotides line up with TRBD2. V trimming: 6 bases; J trimming: 5 bases; junction bases outside the gene matches: 3. The CDR3 loop spans 14 amino acids. CDR1 SGHTA and CDR2 FQGTGA come from the germline V gene. DNA of the CDR3: TGTGCCAGCAGTACTAGCGGGAGTCACAATGAGCAGTTCTTC. This codes for CASSTSGSHNEQFF.

The chain carries TRBV2 and TRBJ1-1; possibly TRBD1 for D (5 bases). V was pared by 6 bases and J by 8 bases, with 13 bases between. Germline V gene lookup returns CDR1 SNHLY and CDR2 FYNNEI. The CDR3 spans 12 residues. CDR3 sequence: CASSGHPGEAFF. Here the CDR3 DNA reads TGTGCCAGCAGCGGACACCCGGGGGAAGCTTTCTTT.

The chain employs TRBV5-4 and TRBJ1-5, with TRBD1 identical over 9 bases. CDR3 size: 14 residues. Germline values: CDR1 SGHNT, CDR2 YYREEE (reference sequence). V shed 2 bases, J shed 7 bases, and the junction held 4 bases outside the gene matches. The CDR3 coding sequence is TGTGCCAGCAGCTTACAGGGGGCGCACCAGCCCCAGCATTTT. Translating it yields CASSLQGAHQPQHF. The entire variable domain, with the rest obtained from reference TRBV5-4 and TRBJ1-5, is as follows: ETGVTQSPTHLIKTRGQQVTLRCSSQSGHNTVSWYQQALGQGPQFIFQYYREEENGRGNFPPRFSGLQFPNYSSELNVNALELDDSALYLCASSLQGAHQPQHFGDGTRLSIL.

The chain uses TRBV6-5 and TRBJ1-1; D gene unclear. The length of the CDR3 is 13 residues. V shed 2 bases and J shed 4 bases, with 8 bases lying between them. Germline loops: CDR1 MNHEY, CDR2 SVGAGI. CDR3 sequence reads: CASSYEEGTEAFF. The CDR3 DNA is TGTGCCAGCAGTTACGAGGAGGGCACTGAAGCTTTCTTT.

This clone was picked up one time. The CDR3 region is CASSQGGLGTGNQPQHF. DNA of the CDR3: TGTGCCAGCAGCCAAGGGGGTTTAGGGACAGGCAATCAGCCCCAGCATTTT. The rearrangement links TRBV14 to TRBJ1-5, with 7 bases lining up with TRBD1. CDR3 size: 17 residues. V was pared by 1 base and J by 2 bases, with 8 bases of the junction left unmatched. The germline gives CDR1 SGHDN, CDR2 FVKESK.

The rearrangement uses TRBV5-1 and TRBJ1-2, with TRBD1 matching 10 bases. The V segment lost 4 bases and the J segment 8 bases; nucleotides outside the gene matches: 11. Germline V gene lookup returns CDR1 SGHRS and CDR2 YFSETQ. The CDR3 runs to 15 residues. The CDR3 DNA is TGCGCCAGCAGCGCTGACAGGGGGCGTTTGGTCGGCTACACCTTC. Amino acids: CASSADRGRLVGYTF.

This clone is categorized as large. The chain combines TRBV4-1 with TRBJ2-4; D is unclear. Germline V lookup: CDR1 MGHRA, CDR2 YSYEKL. The CDR3 spans 15 residues. With 4 bases removed from V and 6 bases from J, the gap between germline ends came to 16 bases. CDR3 nucleotides: TGCGCCAGCAGCCCTGAGGCGGATCCAAGAAACATTCAGTACTTC. Its protein is CASSPEADPRNIQYF.

This sequence joins TRBV7-2 and TRBJ2-2; D call uncertain. CDR1 is SGHTA, CDR2 FQGNSA, per germline. The length of the CDR3 is 15 residues. V dropped 3 bases and J dropped 1 base, with 9 bases sitting between them. The CDR3 protein is CASSLLPQNTGELFF. Here the CDR3 DNA reads TGTGCCAGCAGCTTGTTACCCCAGAACACCGGGGAGCTGTTTTTT.